These T cell receptor beta chains were read from a single sample in a study of blood T cell repertoires in COVID-19. The data were produced by immunoSEQ multiplex PCR, yet TCRdb's version contains in-frame clones alone and is incomplete. The sample consists of roughly 210,000 clones, roughly 80% of them appearing once. Sequenced: peripheral blood. The receptor set was obtained from an elderly woman with COVID-19, enrolled during active disease. Both conserved end residues are part of each CDR3. D genes are given only for firm matches. Only some rows state a clone size, as once, few, many or a class for expanded clones.

clone size	V gene	D gene	J gene	CDR3 DNA	CDR3 protein
-	TRBV27	-	TRBJ2-5	TGTGCCAGCAGTCCCGACAGCCCTCGGGAGACCCAGTACTTC	CASSPDSPRETQYF
-	TRBV6-2/TRBV6-3	-	TRBJ1-2	TGTGCCAGCAGTTTGACAGGAAACTATGGCTACACCTTC	CASSLTGNYGYTF
few	TRBV9	TRBD2	TRBJ2-1	TGTGCCAGCAGCACGGCCGGGACTACCGGTTCGAATGAGCAGTTCTTC	CASSTAGTTGSNEQFF
-	TRBV7-9	-	TRBJ2-3	TGTGCCAGCAGCTTAAGTGGCGGAGATACGCAGTATTTT	CASSLSGGDTQYF
once	TRBV3-1/TRBV3-2	TRBD1	TRBJ2-5	TGTGCCAGCAGCCAGACCGGGACAGGGGCAGAGACCCAGTACTTC	CASSQTGTGAETQYF
-	TRBV6-5	TRBD1	TRBJ2-3	TGTGCCAGCAGTAACAGGGGCGTTAGAACAGATACGCAGTATTTT	CASSNRGVRTDTQYF
-	TRBV7-2	-	TRBJ1-4	TGTGCCAGCAGCCGCCGGGGAAATGAAAAACTGTTTTTT	CASSRRGNEKLFF
-	TRBV28	TRBD1	TRBJ2-7	TGTGCCAGCAGTGGATCCGGGACAGGGTCCCCCTACGAGCAGTACTTC	CASSGSGTGSPYEQYF
-	TRBV3-1/TRBV3-2	-	TRBJ1-1	TGTGCCAGCAGCCTCAACTTCGGGGAGAGGACTGAAGCTTTCTTT	CASSLNFGERTEAFF
-	TRBV11-2	-	TRBJ1-1	TGTGCCAGCAGCTCTCAGGCGATGAACACTGAAGCTTTCTTT	CASSSQAMNTEAFF
-	TRBV23-1	TRBD1	TRBJ1-4	TGCGCCAGCAGGACAGGGGGCGGGGATGGAGAAAAACTGTTTTTT	CASRTGGGDGEKLFF
-	TRBV5-1	TRBD1	TRBJ2-5	TGCGCCAGCAGCTTGGTGGTGACAGGGGGAATCGGAGAGACCCAGTACTTC	CASSLVVTGGIGETQYF
-	TRBV14	-	TRBJ2-5	TGTGCCAGCAGCCAGTACAGCCAGGGAACCCAGTACTTC	CASSQYSQGTQYF
-	TRBV28	TRBD2	TRBJ2-3	TGTGCCAGCAGCTACTCTTTAGCGGGGGGGCAGGCAGATACGCAGTATTTT	CASSYSLAGGQADTQYF
-	TRBV19	-	TRBJ1-4	TGTGCCAGTTCGACACAGGATCTAAATGAAAAACTGTTTTTT	CASSTQDLNEKLFF
-	TRBV6-6	-	TRBJ1-1	TGTGCCAGCAGTTACTCACCAGGTCTTGAAGCTTTCTTT	CASSYSPGLEAFF
-	TRBV7-2	TRBD2	TRBJ2-3	TGTGCCAGCAGCTTAAGCGGACTAGGATCAGATACGCAGTATTTT	CASSLSGLGSDTQYF
-	TRBV10-2	TRBD2	TRBJ2-5	TGCGCCAGCACCCTGACTAGCGGGGGCCCCCAAGAGACCCAGTACTTC	CASTLTSGGPQETQYF
-	TRBV2	-	TRBJ1-3	TGTGCCAGCAGTTCTTCAGCGTCTGGAAACACCATATATTTT	CASSSSASGNTIYF
-	TRBV10-3	TRBD2	TRBJ2-3	TGTGCCATCACTGTAGCGGGGGGGCTTACAGATACGCAGTATTTT	CAITVAGGLTDTQYF
-	TRBV6-5	TRBD1	TRBJ1-4	TGTGCCAGCAGTACAGGGGGCAGGGGTGAAAAACTGTTTTTT	CASSTGGRGEKLFF
-	TRBV4-2	TRBD2	TRBJ2-3	TGTGCCAGCAGCCTAGCCGGGACATCGGGACTAGCGGGGGGAGTCACAGATACGCAGTATTTT	CASSLAGTSGLAGGVTDTQYF